A selection of T cell receptor beta chains follows, all from one sample in a study of Graves' ophthalmopathy and Graves' hyperthyroidism. MiXCR was run by TCRdb on the multiplex PCR reads, yielding one entry per CDR3 protein. This repertoire shows about 16,000 distinct CDR3 sequences, roughly 46% found once; its top ten account for 25%. The specimen was peripheral blood. Receptors were obtained from a woman aged 40 to 55 with stable Graves' hyperthyroidism. The CDR3 runs from the conserved cysteine through the conserved F or W. D genes are given only for firm matches. Rows give clone size only sometimes, using once, few, many, or a class for an expanded clone.

many | - | TRBJ1-4 | TRBV5-1 | 14 | TGCGCCAGCAGCAGCCAGCCAGAAAATGAAAAACTGTTTTTT | CASSSQPENEKLFF
few | - | TRBJ1-2 | TRBV10-3 | 14 | TGTGCCATCAGTGAGTTAAGTACAGTTCCTGGCTACACCTTC | CAISELSTVPGYTF
- | - | TRBJ1-1 | TRBV10-1 | 12 | TGCGCCAGCAGTGACCAGAACACTGAAGCTTTCTTT | CASSDQNTEAFF
medium-sized | - | TRBJ1-6 | TRBV7-9 | 14 | TGTGCCAGCAGCTCCAGGGGAGGCGATTCACCCCTCCACTTT | CASSSRGGDSPLHF
- | - | TRBJ1-2 | TRBV6-2/TRBV6-3 | 15 | TGTGCCAGCAGTTACGGGGGACGAGCTAACTATGGCTACACCTTC | CASSYGGRANYGYTF
medium-sized | - | TRBJ1-3 | TRBV7-6 | 14 | TGTGCCAGCAGCTTAGAGGATTTTGGAAACACCATATATTTT | CASSLEDFGNTIYF
few | - | TRBJ2-7 | TRBV28 | 16 | TGTGCCAGCAGTTCGGTCTTGAACAGGGTTTTCGACGAGCAGTACTTC | CASSSVLNRVFDEQYF
medium-sized | - | TRBJ1-5 | TRBV15 | 13 | TGTGCCACCAGCAGAGATGGCGGAGAGCCCCAGCATTTT | CATSRDGGEPQHF
- | - | TRBJ2-1 | TRBV24-1 | 18 | TGTGCAACCAGTGACCCCACAGGGAGTGAAAACTCCTACAATGAGCGGTTCTTC | CATSDPTGSENSYNERFF
medium-sized | - | TRBJ2-3 | TRBV7-9 | 12 | TGTGCCAGCAGTCGCAGGGAAGATACGCAGTATTTT | CASSRREDTQYF
few | TRBD2 | TRBJ2-1 | TRBV30 | 15 | TGTGCCTGGGGGAGGGCAGGGAGGACCTACAATGAGCAGTTCTTC | CAWGRAGRTYNEQFF
medium-sized | TRBD1 | TRBJ2-7 | TRBV24-1 | 15 | TGTGCCACCAGTGACACTAGGACAGGGGACTACGAGCAGTACTTC | CATSDTRTGDYEQYF
few | TRBD2 | TRBJ2-5 | TRBV6-1 | 16 | TGTGCCAGCAGTGAGGGATCAGCGGGAGTCCGAGAGACCCAGTACTTC | CASSEGSAGVRETQYF
many | TRBD2 | TRBJ2-7 | TRBV7-6 | 14 | TGTGCCAGCAGCCCCGGGAGGGGGACCTACGAGCAGTACTTC | CASSPGRGTYEQYF
many | TRBD1 | TRBJ2-1 | TRBV12-3/TRBV12-4 | 12 | TGTGCCAGCAGTTTCGGACAGGGGATGCAGTTCTTC | CASSFGQGMQFF
- | TRBD2 | TRBJ2-5 | TRBV20-1 | 14 | TGCAGTGCTCGACTAGCGGGGGGGGCGGAGACCCAGTACTTC | CSARLAGGAETQYF
- | - | TRBJ2-1 | TRBV19 | 15 | TGTGCCAGTAGTGCACGGGGGAGTGCCTACAATGAGCAGTTCTTC | CASSARGSAYNEQFF
- | - | TRBJ1-2 | TRBV20-1 | 12 | TGCAGTGCTAGTTGGCAGAACTATGGCTACACCTTC | CSASWQNYGYTF
- | TRBD2 | TRBJ2-3 | TRBV29-1 | 15 | TGCAGCGTTTTGCTTAGCGGGGGGGCAAGAGATACGCAGTATTTT | CSVLLSGGARDTQYF
- | - | TRBJ2-7 | TRBV9 | 14 | TGTGCCAGCGCACGGGACACCGTCGCCTACGAGCAGTACTTC | CASARDTVAYEQYF
- | - | TRBJ1-1 | TRBV5-1 | 14 | TGCGCCAGCAGCACCACGGACGCGTCGACTGAAGCTTTCTTT | CASSTTDASTEAFF
- | TRBD2 | TRBJ2-7 | TRBV20-1 | 18 | TGCAGTGCTAGAGGAGGGGTTAAGACGGCGGGAGGGCCGGAAGAGCAGTACTTC | CSARGGVKTAGGPEEQYF
few | - | TRBJ2-1 | TRBV12-3/TRBV12-4 | 14 | TGTGCCAGCAGCCCCTCAAGCTCCTACAATGAGCAGTTCTTC | CASSPSSSYNEQFF
- | TRBD1 | TRBJ1-6 | TRBV2 | 15 | TGTGCCAGCAGTGGACAGGGTGGCTCTAATTCACCCCTCCACTTT | CASSGQGGSNSPLHF
many | - | TRBJ1-3 | TRBV20-1 | 12 | TGCAGTGCTAGACGGGGACCGAACACCATATATTTT | CSARRGPNTIYF
- | - | TRBJ2-2 | TRBV9 | 15 | TGTGCCAGCAGCTTTGGCGGGCCGAACACCGGGGAGCTGTTTTTT | CASSFGGPNTGELFF
many | - | TRBJ2-3 | TRBV9 | 12 | TGTGCCAGCAGCGTAGGGGACTCCCCAATGCATTTT | CASSVGDSPMHF
- | - | TRBJ1-6 | TRBV20-1 | 13 | TGCAGTGCTATCCAACGGCATCCGTCACCCCTCCACTTT | CSAIQRHPSPLHF
- | TRBD2 | TRBJ2-1 | TRBV12-3/TRBV12-4 | 15 | TGTGCCAGCAGGAGAGGGACTAGCGGGGACGGTGAGCAGTTCTTC | CASRRGTSGDGEQFF
medium-sized | - | TRBJ1-3 | TRBV2 | 13 | TGTGCCAGCACAGGGTATTCTGGAAACACCATATATTTT | CASTGYSGNTIYF
medium-sized | TRBD1 | TRBJ2-7 | TRBV2 | 13 | TGTGCCAGCGCGGACAGGATGACCTACGAGCAGTACTTC | CASADRMTYEQYF
- | - | TRBJ2-7 | TRBV5-1 | 15 | TGCGCCAGCAGCTTGGGACCTAAATTCGGATACGAGCAGTACTTC | CASSLGPKFGYEQYF
- | TRBD2 | TRBJ2-7 | TRBV9 | 15 | TGCGCCAGCAGCCCTAGCGGGGGGGCGCGCTACGAGCAGTACTTC | CASSPSGGARYEQYF
- | TRBD1 | TRBJ1-2 | TRBV24-1 | 13 | TGTGCCACCAGTGAGAAGGGACAGTTTGGCTACACCTTC | CATSEKGQFGYTF
many | - | TRBJ2-2 | TRBV2 | 14 | TGTGCCAGCAGTGAATCGGAGGGCGCCTGGGAGCTGTTTTTT | CASSESEGAWELFF
many | TRBD1 | TRBJ2-2 | TRBV7-9 | 15 | TGTGCCAGCAGCACGACAGGGGGCAGGACCGGGGAGCTGTTTTTT | CASSTTGGRTGELFF
few | - | TRBJ1-6 | TRBV30 | 15 | TGTGCCTGGAGTGTATTAAGGGGAGGGAATTCACCCCTCCACTTT | CAWSVLRGGNSPLHF
few | TRBD2 | TRBJ2-7 | TRBV5-6 | 17 | TGTGCCAGCAGCCCCCGCCTTTTAGCGGGAGTACCCTACGAGCAGTACTTC | CASSPRLLAGVPYEQYF
- | - | TRBJ1-2 | TRBV20-1 | 17 | TGCAGTGCTAGGAACGGAGAAGCGTATGGGTTAGCGCGTGGCTACACCTTC | CSARNGEAYGLARGYTF
- | TRBD1 | TRBJ1-6 | TRBV5-1 | 15 | TGCGCCAGCAGCCCGGAACAGGGGAGGTATTCACCCCTCCACTTT | CASSPEQGRYSPLHF
- | TRBD2 | TRBJ2-3 | TRBV20-1 | 15 | TGCAGTGCACCTAGCGGGAGGGCCGGGGCAGATACGCAGTATTTT | CSAPSGRAGADTQYF
- | - | TRBJ1-1 | TRBV6-4 | 15 | TGTGCCAGCAGTGACGGATCGGGATTTGGCACTGAAGCTTTCTTT | CASSDGSGFGTEAFF
- | - | TRBJ1-6 | TRBV9 | 15 | TGTGCCAGCAGCACAGTTCAGGCTTGGAATTCACCCCTCCACTTT | CASSTVQAWNSPLHF
few | TRBD1 | TRBJ1-2 | TRBV20-1 | 17 | TGCAGTGCTCGGACACTCTGGACAGGGGGAATTAACTATGGCTACACCTTC | CSARTLWTGGINYGYTF
- | - | TRBJ2-7 | TRBV20-1 | 13 | TGCAGTGCTAGGTCTAGTTTGGCAAGCGAGCGGTACTTC | CSARSSLASERYF
- | - | TRBJ1-2 | TRBV29-1 | 12 | TGCAGCGTTGCGTGGGTGAGCTCTGGAAACACCTTC | CSVAWVSSGNTF
few | - | TRBJ1-2 | TRBV5-6 | 14 | TGTGCCAGCAGGATAATAGCCGCTAACTATGGCTACACCTTC | CASRIIAANYGYTF
few | TRBD1 | TRBJ1-4 | TRBV29-1 | 13 | TGCAGCGTGTATGGGACAGACAATGAAAAACTGTTTTTT | CSVYGTDNEKLFF
- | - | TRBJ1-5 | TRBV29-1 | 14 | TGCAGCGCCTCCGATGCTTATAGCAATCAGCCCCAGCATTTT | CSASDAYSNQPQHF
many | TRBD1 | TRBJ1-5 | TRBV20-1 | 14 | TGCAGTGCCACCCGGGACAGCGTCAATCAGCCCCAGCATTTT | CSATRDSVNQPQHF
- | - | TRBJ1-5 | TRBV10-1 | 14 | TGCGCCAGCAGTGAGGGACAGACGAATCAGCCCCAGCATTTT | CASSEGQTNQPQHF
- | - | TRBJ2-1 | TRBV7-6 | 14 | TGTGCCAGCAGCTTAGGGGATAGCGACAATGAGCAGTTCTTC | CASSLGDSDNEQFF